Each of the 15 T cell receptor beta chains below was sequenced from the same sample in a study of low-dose radiotherapy and immunotherapy resistance in tumors. The time point: after trial treatment. As for treatment: LDRT plus nivolumab, ipilimumab, low-dose cyclophosphamide and aspirin (RACIN trial). TRAV- and TRBV-specific primers, spanning alpha and beta chains, primed first-strand cDNA. TCRs were put through around 20 PCR cycles of amplification with Phusion. A constant-region primer and the V-primer adapter served as the primer pair. TCRdb reanalysed the reads using MiXCR and keeps one entry per CDR3 protein. The table shows 100,000 or so distinct CDR3 sequences, with less than 25% occurring only once. The sequencing here drew on PBMCs, taken after low-dose radiotherapy plus immunotherapy. These receptors came from a male donor with prostate cancer.

This clonotype was counted ten times or more. This chain joins TRBV4-1 and TRBJ1-5; a weak D match, TRBD1 (5 bases). Germline loops: CDR1 MGHRA, CDR2 YSYEKL. The CDR3 runs 14 residues. Trimming stripped 4 bases from V and 5 bases from J, with 12 bases between. CDR3 nucleotides: TGCGCCAGCAGCCCAGGGTTGGATTATCAGCCCCAGCATTTT. Translation gives CASSPGLDYQPQHF.

Only a few counts were recorded for this clonotype. The V and J genes are TRBV7-2 and TRBJ2-1; D possibly matches TRBD1 or TRBD2 (5 bases each). Per germline, CDR1 SGHTA and CDR2 FQGNSA. The germline V and J ends were trimmed by 5 bases and 3 bases, with 14 bases remaining between them. This CDR3 region has 15 residues. CDR3 DNA sequence: TGTGCCAGCAGCCTCGAGGGACGGGACTACAATGAGCAGTTCTTC. Protein: CASSLEGRDYNEQFF.

A word on this clonotype: This likely came from a read error, as a far larger clone is one base away. This chain connects TRBV6-5 to TRBJ1-5, with 8 bases aligning to TRBD1. The CDR3 contains 14 residues. Trimming took 11 bases from V and 3 from J; bases not matched to a gene: 9. Germline V gene data show CDR1 as MNHEY and CDR2 as SVGAGI. CDR3 loop: CAVRTGSFNQPQHF. The CDR3, as DNA: TGTGCCGTCCGGACAGGGTCGTTCAATCAGCCCCAGCATTTT.

Concerning this clonotype itself: This likely came from a read error, as a far larger clone is one base away. V and J are TRBV5-1 and TRBJ2-1; 10 bases are a match to TRBD1. CDR1 is SGHRS and CDR2 is YFSETQ in the germline V gene. The CDR3 length is 14 residues. V lost 3 bases, J lost 12 bases, and 9 bases stayed unmatched. The CDR3 reads CASSSGTGVAWQFF. In DNA, the CDR3 is TGCGCCAGCAGCTCCGGGACAGGGGTCGCTTGGCAGTTCTTC.

This clonotype occurred a few times. The V gene is TRBV5-1, the J gene TRBJ1-1, with D maybe TRBD1 (5 bases). V was shortened by 0 bases and J by 4 bases, with 13 bases between the two germline ends. The germline gives CDR1 SGHRS, CDR2 YFSETQ. The CDR3 contains 15 residues. The CDR3 loop is CASSLDGGGGTEAFF. For the CDR3, the DNA is TGCGCCAGCAGCTTGGACGGGGGGGGAGGCACTGAAGCTTTCTTT.

This clonotype was recorded at least ten times. The rearrangement uses TRBV9 and TRBJ1-2; D remains ambiguous. The CDR3 is made up of 13 amino acids. Trimming pared 4 bases from V and 8 bases from J, leaving 15 bases between. CDR1 is SGDLS, CDR2 YYNGEE, per germline. CDR3 sequence reads: CASSSFNSQGYTF. The CDR3 bases are TGTGCCAGCAGCTCTTTTAACAGCCAAGGCTACACCTTC.

This clonotype was counted only a few times. J is TRBJ2-1 and V is TRBV6-6, with 8 bases aligning to TRBD2. Germline CDR1 is MNHNY and CDR2 is SVGAGI (reference sequence). Losses at the gene ends were 5 bases for V and 2 bases for J; bases not matched to a gene: 5. The CDR3 runs 15 residues. The DNA of the CDR3 is TGTGCCAGCAGTGAAGAGGGACTAGCCTACAATGAGCAGTTCTTC. As protein: CASSEEGLAYNEQFF.

This clonotype was found many times. This rearrangement joins TRBV29-1 to TRBJ1-2; weak D call: TRBD1 (6 bases). Trimming removed 7 bases from V and 1 base from J, with 7 bases in between. Germline CDR1 and CDR2: SQVTM and ANQGSEA. The CDR3 is 11 amino acids. DNA for the CDR3: TGCAGCGGGACAGATAACTATGGCTACACCTTC. It yields the protein CSGTDNYGYTF.

Many counts were recorded for this clonotype. The genes are TRBV3-1 and TRBJ1-2, with unresolved D. The V end lost 6 bases, the J end lost 0 bases, and 11 bases lay between the germline ends. Per the germline V gene, CDR1 is LGHDT and CDR2 is YNNKEL (reference sequence). The CDR3 runs 14 residues. The CDR3 protein is CASSIEGTNYGYTF. As DNA, the CDR3 is TGTGCCAGCAGTATAGAGGGAACTAACTATGGCTACACCTTC.

On this clonotype itself: It is likely a read error: a sequence one base away is far more abundant. The chain uses TRBV5-6 and TRBJ1-1; D gene unclear. Germline CDR1 is SGHDT and CDR2 is YYEEEE. Trimming shortened V by 2 bases and J by 1 base, and 12 bases separated the two germline ends. CDR3 length equals 15 residues. This chain's CDR3 is CASSLAEGWNTEAFF. CDR3 nucleotides: TGTGCCAGCAGCTTAGCCGAGGGTTGGAACACTGAAGCTTTCTTT.

This clonotype was counted at least ten times. The chain links TRBV9 to TRBJ2-1; TRBD1 might be the D (6 bases). Per the germline V gene, CDR1 is SGDLS and CDR2 is YYNGEE. V dropped 3 bases and J dropped 0 bases, with 13 bases sitting between them. The CDR3 length is 16 residues. The CDR3 DNA follows: TGTGCCAGCAGCGAGGACAGTCGGGGCTCCTACAATGAGCAGTTCTTC. It encodes CASSEDSRGSYNEQFF.

This clonotype has a count of ten or more. The chain joins TRBV5-1 to TRBJ2-1; either TRBD1 or TRBD2 may supply D (5 bases each). Germline V gives CDR1 SGHRS, CDR2 YFSETQ. V lost 4 bases, J lost 9 bases, and 14 bases lay in between. The CDR3 runs to 13 residues. CDR3 loop: CASSAFRGGEQFF. The CDR3 DNA follows: TGCGCCAGCAGCGCCTTCCGGGGCGGTGAGCAGTTCTTC.

This clonotype was seen a handful of times. This chain joins TRBV29-1 and TRBJ2-3; the D is unclear. Trimming stripped 4 bases from V and 5 bases from J, with 16 bases between. CDR1 and CDR2 from the germline V gene are SQVTM and ANQGSEA. The CDR3 has 14 residues. Here the CDR3 DNA reads TGCAGCGTTGCCAAGGGCTCAGGAGAAGATACGCAGTATTTT. Encoded protein: CSVAKGSGEDTQYF.

On this clonotype itself: The likely explanation is a read error, given a far larger clone one base away. V and J are TRBV20-1 and TRBJ2-5; TRBD2 aligns across 13 bases. This CDR3 spans 14 amino acids. Germline V gene lookup returns CDR1 DFQATT and CDR2 SNEGSKA (reference sequence). The trim removed 2 bases at V and 11 bases at J, leaving 8 bases unmatched. In DNA, the CDR3 is TGCAGTGCTAGAAAACTAGCGGGGGGGAATGAGCAGTACTTC. Protein product: CSARKLAGGNEQYF.

This clonotype was seen at least ten times. This chain links TRBV3-1 with TRBJ1-5; maybe TRBD1 (6 bases). CDR1 and CDR2 (germline): LGHDT, YNNKEL (reference sequence). Trimming cost V 6 bases and J 1 base, with 13 bases left between them. The CDR3 loop spans 15 amino acids. CDR3 amino acids: CASSPSRGSNQPQHF. DNA for the CDR3: TGTGCCAGCAGTCCCTCGAGGGGGAGCAATCAGCCCCAGCATTTT.